The 6 T cell receptor beta chains in this list originate from one sample, sequenced in a study of T cells in Graves' hyperthyroidism and ophthalmopathy. TCR beta CDR3 region amplification was performed from RNA transcripts. A first-round RT-PCR of the TCR CDR3 used the HTBI primer set. TCRdb re-called the multiplex PCR reads with MiXCR, one entry per CDR3 protein. The sample comprises hundreds of thousands of distinct CDR3 sequences, approximately 15% of which are singletons, and about 15% rests with the top ten. Sequencing was done on a sample of blood. Receptors were obtained from a woman aged 40 to 50 with Graves' hyperthyroidism.

This clonotype was seen ten or more times. The V call is TRBV28, the J call TRBJ2-7; D is perhaps TRBD1 (5 bases). V was trimmed by 6 bases and J by 1 base, leaving 16 bases between them. Germline V lookup: CDR1 MDHEN, CDR2 SYDVKM. The CDR3 spans 15 residues. The CDR3 coding sequence is TGTGCCAGCAGCCCTGACAGTCTCTTATCCTACGAGCAGTACTTC. It specifies CASSPDSLLSYEQYF.

This clonotype was counted at least ten times. The chain is built from TRBV30 and TRBJ2-7, with 11 bases identical to TRBD1. The CDR3 totals 16 residues. The V gene end was trimmed by 3 bases and the J gene end by 1 base; junction bases not matched to a gene: 8. CDR1 is GTSNPN and CDR2 is SVGIG in the germline V gene (reference sequence). The CDR3 nucleotides read TGTGCCTGGAGGAAGCTGGGACAGGGGGGTTCCTACGAGCAGTACTTC. It yields the protein CAWRKLGQGGSYEQYF.

This clonotype was detected a few times. The rearrangement joins TRBV27 to TRBJ1-3, with 8 bases fitting TRBD1. The CDR3 is 19 amino acids. V dropped 0 bases and J dropped 8; count of bases not matched to a gene: 18. Germline V lookup: CDR1 MNHEY, CDR2 SMNVEV (reference sequence). In nucleotides, the CDR3 is TGTGCCAGCAGTTTATCTTTGGTGAAGGGGACAGGCCTAGGGGACACCATATATTTT. Encoded protein: CASSLSLVKGTGLGDTIYF.

In this sample, this clonotype turned up once. The chain recombines TRBV10-2 with TRBJ1-2; tentative D call: TRBD1 (6 bases). The CDR3 consists of 13 residues. Germline lookup yields CDR1 WSHSY and CDR2 SAAADI. Trimming pared 10 bases from V and 2 bases from J, leaving 14 bases between. The CDR3 reads CATDMRGNYGYTF. The CDR3 DNA is TGCGCCACCGATATGAGGGGGAACTATGGCTACACCTTC.

There are many counts of this clonotype. V and J are TRBV2 and TRBJ2-1, with D possibly matching TRBD2 (5 bases). The V gene lost 7 bases and the J gene lost 8 bases, with 9 bases spanning the gap. The CDR3 is 11 amino acids. Germline CDR1 SNHLY, CDR2 FYNNEI. For the CDR3, the DNA is TGTGCCAGCATGCGGGTCGATGAGCAGTTCTTC. This gives the protein CASMRVDEQFF.

This clonotype has only a few counts. The genes are TRBV5-1 and TRBJ2-2; unclear D gene. Trimming took 1 base from V and 0 from J, leaving 7 bases between them. CDR3 size: 15 residues. Germline CDR1 reads SGHRS; CDR2 reads YFSETQ. The chain's CDR3 is CASSLTAANTGELFF. In DNA, the CDR3 is TGCGCCAGCAGCTTGACGGCCGCGAACACCGGGGAGCTGTTTTTT. Looking up the rest from reference TRBV5-1 and TRBJ2-2 gives the full variable domain: KAGVTQTPRYLIKTRGQQVTLSCSPISGHRSVSWYQQTPGQGLQFLFEYFSETQRNKGNFPGRFSGRQFSNSRSEMNVSTLELGDSALYLCASSLTAANTGELFFGEGSRLTVL.